These 21 T cell receptor beta chains share one sample of origin, sequenced in a study of T cell repertoires in ileal Crohn's disease (dated by TCRdb to about 2019). In light of the paper, this sample's time point label describes: neoterminal ileum biopsy at postoperative endoscopy, about 6 months after surgery. The protocol used for the library was the immunoSEQ multiplex PCR assay. TCRdb limited this immuneACCESS table to in-frame rearrangements with V and J called. A share of clones is missing; checked studies link under half to unresolved V genes, and the rest is unexplained. The sample table records nearly 11,000 clones; about two thirds of these occur just once. The ten largest clones take up roughly 8% of the sample. The sample was ileal tissue. These receptors originate from an adult with Crohn's disease.

The rearrangement joins TRBV28 to TRBJ2-7; 14 bases match TRBD2. From germline, CDR1 is MDHEN and CDR2 SYDVKM. The V and J ends lost 5 bases and 3 bases, in that order; junction bases with no gene match: 3. This CDR3 region has 15 residues. The DNA of the CDR3 is TGTGCCAGCAGTCCCGGGACTAGCGGGAGCTACGAGCAGTACTTC. It encodes CASSPGTSGSYEQYF. The variable domain in full, completed from reference TRBV28 and TRBJ2-7, reads DVKVTQSSRYLVKRTGEKVFLECVQDMDHENMFWYRQDPGLGLRLIYFSYDVKMKEKGDIPEGYSVSREKKERFSLILESASTNQTSMYLCASSPGTSGSYEQYFGPGTRLTVT.

The chain joins TRBV28 to TRBJ1-2; weak D call: TRBD1 (5 bases). The CDR3 runs to 15 residues. The V gene's germline CDR1 is MDHEN and CDR2 SYDVKM. Trimming left V 5 bases short and J 2 bases short, with 15 bases between. Here the CDR3 DNA reads TGTGCCAGCAGTCTAACAGGCAAAGCCAACTATGGCTACACCTTC. This translates into CASSLTGKANYGYTF.

This sequence joins TRBV6-5 and TRBJ2-5, with 9 bases fitting TRBD1. The J call may not be correct, given that the DNA end is closer to TRBJ2-7. The CDR3 totals 15 residues. Germline V gene data show CDR1 as MNHEY and CDR2 as SVGAGI. DNA for the CDR3: TGTGCCAGCAGTGGCCACAGGACAGGGGCCTACGAGCAGTACTTC. Translated, it gives CASSGHRTGAYEQYF.

The V gene is TRBV7-9, the J gene TRBJ2-1; weak D call: TRBD2 (7 bases). Germline-derived CDR1 and CDR2 are SEHNR and FQNEAQ (reference sequence). This CDR3 is 15 amino acids long. V was clipped by 4 bases and J by 8 bases, with 18 bases between them. The CDR3 DNA is TGTGCCAGCAGCTCGAGCGGGTGGGGGGGCCATGAGCAGTTCTTC. Translated, it gives CASSSSGWGGHEQFF.

The rearrangement uses TRBV5-1 and TRBJ2-3, with 7 bases matching TRBD1. V gave up 4 bases and J gave up 5 bases; unmatched junction bases: 7. Germline values: CDR1 SGHRS, CDR2 YFSETQ. This CDR3 has 14 amino acids. CDR3 region: CASSPWTGRDTQYF. CDR3 in DNA: TGCGCCAGCAGCCCCTGGACAGGTAGAGATACGCAGTATTTT. Drawing the rest from reference TRBV5-1 and TRBJ2-3, the complete variable domain is KAGVTQTPRYLIKTRGQQVTLSCSPISGHRSVSWYQQTPGQGLQFLFEYFSETQRNKGNFPGRFSGRQFSNSRSEMNVSTLELGDSALYLCASSPWTGRDTQYFGPGTRLTVL.

The V call is TRBV6-5, the J call TRBJ2-3, with D possibly being TRBD2 (6 bases). Germline assignment: CDR1 MNHEY and CDR2 SVGAGI. Trimming removed 6 bases from V and 3 bases from J, with 13 bases in between. The CDR3 runs to 14 residues. The CDR3: CASRGRSGTDTQYF. CDR3 nucleotides: TGTGCCAGCAGAGGGAGGAGCGGAACAGATACGCAGTATTTT.

The chain couples TRBV11-2 to TRBJ2-5; 8 nucleotides line up with TRBD1. The trim removed 2 bases at V and 4 bases at J, leaving 9 bases unmatched. The CDR3 covers 16 residues. Germline CDR1 is SGHAT and CDR2 is FQNNGV. The CDR3 is CASSLTQGVGGETQYF. DNA of the CDR3: TGTGCCAGCAGCTTAACACAGGGGGTCGGGGGAGAGACCCAGTACTTC.

The chain recombines TRBV6-1 with TRBJ1-2, with no clear D. Trimming took 0 bases from V and 4 from J, leaving 18 bases between them. Looked up from germline, CDR1 is MNHNS and CDR2 is SASEGT. The CDR3 runs 17 residues. CDR3 region: CASSEALGSLNGYGYTF. The CDR3 DNA reads as TGTGCCAGCAGTGAAGCTCTGGGCAGTCTAAATGGCTATGGCTACACCTTC.

The V gene is TRBV9, the J gene TRBJ1-2; no definite D call. This CDR3 has 13 residues. From germline, CDR1 is SGDLS and CDR2 YYNGEE. Trimming cost V 2 bases and J 5 bases, with 10 bases left between them. The CDR3 DNA sequence: TGTGCCAGCAGCGTCGAGGGTCCTTATGGCTACACCTTC. This codes for CASSVEGPYGYTF.

This chain uses TRBV29-1 with TRBJ1-1, with D perhaps matching TRBD1 (5 bases). Germline V CDR1 and CDR2: SQVTM, ANQGSEA. This CDR3 has 12 amino acids. V was shortened by 7 bases and J by 1 base, with 10 bases between the two germline ends. The CDR3 coding sequence is TGCAGCGCTCCCGGACAGAACACTGAAGCTTTCTTT. Protein product: CSAPGQNTEAFF. The full variable domain, its missing parts supplied by reference TRBV29-1 and TRBJ1-1, is SAVISQKPSRDICQRGTSLTIQCQVDSQVTMMFWYRQQPGQSLTLIATANQGSEATYESGFVIDKFPISRPNLTFSTLTVSNMSPEDSSIYLCSAPGQNTEAFFGQGTRLTVV.

The chain is built from TRBV5-1 and TRBJ1-5, with D perhaps matching TRBD1 (5 bases). Trimming shortened V by 2 bases and J by 5 bases, and 14 bases separated the two germline ends. The CDR3 is 15 amino acids. Germline values: CDR1 SGHRS, CDR2 YFSETQ. CDR3 amino acids: CASSLFREADQPQHF. The CDR3 DNA reads TGCGCCAGCAGCTTATTCAGGGAGGCGGATCAGCCCCAGCATTTT.

The chain combines TRBV6-5 with TRBJ2-1; the D gene is possibly TRBD1 (5 bases). The germline V and J ends were trimmed by 0 bases and 0 bases, with 6 bases remaining between them. The CDR3 is 15 amino acids. CDR1 is MNHEY, CDR2 SVGAGI, per germline. CDR3 residues: CASSYSDSSYNEQFF. CDR3 nucleotide sequence: TGTGCCAGCAGTTACTCAGACAGCTCCTACAATGAGCAGTTCTTC.

The J gene is TRBJ2-3, the V gene TRBV5-1; 15 bases map to TRBD2. After removal of 0 bases from V and 4 bases from J, the junction contained 0 bases not matched to a gene. Germline V gene lookup returns CDR1 SGHRS and CDR2 YFSETQ. The CDR3 contains 16 residues. The CDR3 loop is CASSLGTSGRADTQYF. The CDR3 DNA follows: TGCGCCAGCAGCTTGGGGACTAGCGGGAGGGCAGATACGCAGTATTTT.

The rearrangement joins TRBV28 to TRBJ2-5; 11 bases align to TRBD2. There are 14 residues in the CDR3. Losses at the gene ends were 8 bases for V and 5 bases for J; bases not matched to a gene: 7. The germline CDR1 and CDR2 sequences are MDHEN and SYDVKM. In DNA, the CDR3 is TGTGCCAGCGGTCTAGCGGGAGGTTTCGAGACCCAGTACTTC. It yields the protein CASGLAGGFETQYF. The entire variable domain, with the rest obtained from reference TRBV28 and TRBJ2-5, is as follows: DVKVTQSSRYLVKRTGEKVFLECVQDMDHENMFWYRQDPGLGLRLIYFSYDVKMKEKGDIPEGYSVSREKKERFSLILESASTNQTSMYLCASGLAGGFETQYFGPGTRLLVL.

The V gene is TRBV18, the J gene TRBJ1-1, with D perhaps matching TRBD1 (6 bases). With 3 bases removed from V and 5 bases from J, the gap between germline ends came to 16 bases. Per the germline V gene, CDR1 is KGHSH and CDR2 is LQKENI. CDR3 length equals 15 residues. The CDR3 loop reads CASSPPRTVGTEAFF. The CDR3 bases are TGTGCCAGCTCACCCCCTCGGACAGTGGGAACTGAAGCTTTCTTT. Variable domain in full (rest from reference TRBV18 and TRBJ1-1): NAGVMQNPRHLVRRRGQEARLRCSPMKGHSHVYWYRQLPEEGLKFMVYLQKENIIDESGMPKERFSAEFPKEGPSILRIQQVVRGDSAAYFCASSPPRTVGTEAFFGQGTRLTVV.

The genes are TRBV6-4 and TRBJ2-2; the match to TRBD2 covers 7 bases. Germline V gene lookup returns CDR1 MRHNA and CDR2 SNTAGT. Trimming took 6 bases from V and 3 from J; bases not matched to a gene: 10. The CDR3 is 16 residues long. The CDR3 region has the DNA TGTGCCAGCAGCCCCCAACCCCGGGGGGACACCGGGGAGCTGTTTTTT. Amino acid sequence: CASSPQPRGDTGELFF.

This chain links TRBV2 with TRBJ2-2; D may be TRBD2 (6 bases). The germline V gene encodes CDR1 SNHLY and CDR2 FYNNEI. The CDR3 totals 15 residues. Trimming took off 7 bases at V and 4 bases at J, with 16 bases between the two ends. As DNA, the CDR3 is TGTGCCAGCACACCGTGGGGGGTGGGCACCGGGGAGCTGTTTTTT. It codes for CASTPWGVGTGELFF.

This clone was detected a few times. This rearrangement joins TRBV6-5 to TRBJ1-1, with D unresolved. Trimming took 6 bases from V and 7 from J, leaving 12 bases between them. Per germline, CDR1 MNHEY and CDR2 SVGAGI. The CDR3 has 12 amino acids. The CDR3 DNA sequence: TGTGCCAGCAGCCCTCACCCCGGTGAAGCTTTCTTT. This sequence encodes CASSPHPGEAFF.

The chain joins TRBV30 to TRBJ1-6, with D hard to call. Germline V CDR1 and CDR2: GTSNPN, SVGIG (reference sequence). The length of the CDR3 is 13 residues. Trimming took 1 base from V and 8 from J, leaving 9 bases between them. The CDR3 region is CAWSGDFDSPLHF. For the CDR3, the DNA is TGTGCCTGGAGTGGAGATTTTGATTCACCCCTCCACTTT.

The chain has TRBV4-2 and TRBJ2-7, with TRBD1 matching 8 bases. Trimming took 3 bases from V and 1 from J; bases not matched to a gene: 5. The CDR3 length is 15 residues. From germline, CDR1 is LGHNA and CDR2 YNFKEQ. The CDR3 region has the DNA TGTGCCAGCAGCCAGACAGGGGACAAATCCTACGAGCAGTACTTC. The encoded protein is CASSQTGDKSYEQYF.

The V gene is TRBV7-6, the J gene TRBJ2-1, with TRBD2 matching 7 bases. This CDR3 is 15 amino acids long. Per germline, CDR1 SGHVS and CDR2 FNYEAQ. V was pared by 3 bases and J by 9 bases, with 11 bases of the junction left unmatched. This chain's CDR3 is CASSLSSLRGGEQFF. As DNA, the CDR3 is TGTGCCAGCAGCTTGAGCTCCTTACGCGGGGGTGAGCAGTTCTTC.